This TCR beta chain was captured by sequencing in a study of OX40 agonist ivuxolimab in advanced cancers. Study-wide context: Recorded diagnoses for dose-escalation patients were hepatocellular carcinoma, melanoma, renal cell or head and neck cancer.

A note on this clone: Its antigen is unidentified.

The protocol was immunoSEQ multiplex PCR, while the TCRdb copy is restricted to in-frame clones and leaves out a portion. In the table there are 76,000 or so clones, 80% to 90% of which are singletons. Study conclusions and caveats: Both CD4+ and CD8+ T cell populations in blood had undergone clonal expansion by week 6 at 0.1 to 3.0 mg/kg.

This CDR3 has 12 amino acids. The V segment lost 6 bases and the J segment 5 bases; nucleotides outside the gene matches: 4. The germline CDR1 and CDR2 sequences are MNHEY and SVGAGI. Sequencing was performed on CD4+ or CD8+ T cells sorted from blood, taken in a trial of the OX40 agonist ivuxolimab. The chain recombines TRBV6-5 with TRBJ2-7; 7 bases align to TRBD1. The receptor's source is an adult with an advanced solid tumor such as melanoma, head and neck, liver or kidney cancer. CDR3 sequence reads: CASRGGDHEQYF. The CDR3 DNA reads TGTGCCAGCAGAGGGGGCGACCACGAGCAGTACTTC.